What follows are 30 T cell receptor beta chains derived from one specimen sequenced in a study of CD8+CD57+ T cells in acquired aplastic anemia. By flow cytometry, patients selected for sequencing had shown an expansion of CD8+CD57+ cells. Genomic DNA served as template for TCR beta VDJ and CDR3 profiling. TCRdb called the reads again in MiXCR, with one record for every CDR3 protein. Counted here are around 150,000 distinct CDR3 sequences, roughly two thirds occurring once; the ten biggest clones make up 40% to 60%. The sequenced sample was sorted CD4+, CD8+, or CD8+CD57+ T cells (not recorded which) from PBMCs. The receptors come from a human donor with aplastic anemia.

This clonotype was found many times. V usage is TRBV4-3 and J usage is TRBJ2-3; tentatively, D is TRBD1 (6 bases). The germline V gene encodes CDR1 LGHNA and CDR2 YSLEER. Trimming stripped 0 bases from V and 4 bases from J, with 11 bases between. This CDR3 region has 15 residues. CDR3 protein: CASSQDVRGSDTQYF. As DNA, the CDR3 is TGCGCCAGCAGCCAAGATGTGAGGGGGTCAGATACGCAGTATTTT.

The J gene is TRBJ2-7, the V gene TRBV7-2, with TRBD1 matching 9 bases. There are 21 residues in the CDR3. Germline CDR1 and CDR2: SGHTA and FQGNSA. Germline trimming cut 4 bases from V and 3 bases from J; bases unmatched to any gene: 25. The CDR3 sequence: CASSYLGTGSFLAAIRYEQYF. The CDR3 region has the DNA TGTGCCAGCAGCTACCTCGGGACAGGGTCTTTCCTAGCGGCGATCCGCTACGAGCAGTACTTC. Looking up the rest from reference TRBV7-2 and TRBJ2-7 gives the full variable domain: GAGVSQSPSNKVTEKGKDVELRCDPISGHTALYWYRQSLGQGLEFLIYFQGNSAPDKSGLPSDRFSAERTGGSVSTLTIQRTQQEDSAVYLCASSYLGTGSFLAAIRYEQYFGPGTRLTVT.

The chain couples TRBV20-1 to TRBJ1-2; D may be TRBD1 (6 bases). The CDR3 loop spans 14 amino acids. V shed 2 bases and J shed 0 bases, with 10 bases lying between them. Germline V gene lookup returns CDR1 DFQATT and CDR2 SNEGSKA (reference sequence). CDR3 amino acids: CSARLTGTNYGYTF. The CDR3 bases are TGCAGTGCTAGATTGACAGGAACTAACTATGGCTACACCTTC.

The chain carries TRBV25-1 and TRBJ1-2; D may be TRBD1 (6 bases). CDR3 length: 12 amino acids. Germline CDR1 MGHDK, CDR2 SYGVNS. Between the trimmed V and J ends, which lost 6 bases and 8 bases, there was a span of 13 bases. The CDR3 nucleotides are TGTGCCAGCAGCGGGGGCAGGGAAGGCTACACCTTC. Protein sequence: CASSGGREGYTF.

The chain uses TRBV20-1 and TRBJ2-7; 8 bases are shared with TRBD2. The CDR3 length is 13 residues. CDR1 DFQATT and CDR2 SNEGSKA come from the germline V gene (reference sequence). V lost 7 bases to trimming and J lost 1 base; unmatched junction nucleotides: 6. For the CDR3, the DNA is TGCAGTGGTCGCAGCGGGAGTTCCTACGAGCAGTACTTC. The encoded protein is CSGRSGSSYEQYF.

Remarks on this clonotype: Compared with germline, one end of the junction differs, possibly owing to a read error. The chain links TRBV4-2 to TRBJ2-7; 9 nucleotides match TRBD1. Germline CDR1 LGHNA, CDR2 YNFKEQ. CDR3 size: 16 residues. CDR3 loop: CAGSQDLGTGTYEQYF. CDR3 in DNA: TGTGCCGGCAGCCAAGATCTAGGGACAGGGACCTACGAGCAGTACTTC.

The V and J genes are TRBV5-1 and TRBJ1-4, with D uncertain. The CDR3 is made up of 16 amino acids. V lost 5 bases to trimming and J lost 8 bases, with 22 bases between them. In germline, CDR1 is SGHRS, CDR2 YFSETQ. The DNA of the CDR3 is TGCGCCAGCAGTTACCACGACGTCAGTGCCAAAGAAAAACTGTTTTTT. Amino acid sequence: CASSYHDVSAKEKLFF. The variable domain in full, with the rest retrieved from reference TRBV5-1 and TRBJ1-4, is KAGVTQTPRYLIKTRGQQVTLSCSPISGHRSVSWYQQTPGQGLQFLFEYFSETQRNKGNFPGRFSGRQFSNSRSEMNVSTLELGDSALYLCASSYHDVSAKEKLFFGSGTQLSVL.

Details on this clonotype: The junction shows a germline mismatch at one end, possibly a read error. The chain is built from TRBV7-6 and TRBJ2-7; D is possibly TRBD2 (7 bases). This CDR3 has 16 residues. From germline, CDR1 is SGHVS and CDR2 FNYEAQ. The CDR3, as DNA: TGTACCAGCAGCCGGAATCCGGGGGGCCTCTCCTACGAGCAGTACTTC. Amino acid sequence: CTSSRNPGGLSYEQYF.

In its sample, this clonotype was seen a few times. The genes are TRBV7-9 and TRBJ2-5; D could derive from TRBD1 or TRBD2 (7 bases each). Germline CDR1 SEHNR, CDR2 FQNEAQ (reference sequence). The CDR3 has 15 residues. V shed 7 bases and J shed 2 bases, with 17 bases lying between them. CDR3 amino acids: CASTLGQGGQETQYF. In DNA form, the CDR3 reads TGTGCCAGCACCCTCGGTCAGGGGGGGCAAGAGACCCAGTACTTC.

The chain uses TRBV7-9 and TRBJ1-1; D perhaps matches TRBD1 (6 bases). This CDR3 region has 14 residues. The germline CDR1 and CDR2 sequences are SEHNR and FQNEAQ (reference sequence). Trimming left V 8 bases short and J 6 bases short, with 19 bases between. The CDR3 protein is CASLPGGRRAEAFF. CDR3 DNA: TGTGCCAGCTTGCCCGGGGGGCGTAGGGCTGAAGCTTTCTTT.

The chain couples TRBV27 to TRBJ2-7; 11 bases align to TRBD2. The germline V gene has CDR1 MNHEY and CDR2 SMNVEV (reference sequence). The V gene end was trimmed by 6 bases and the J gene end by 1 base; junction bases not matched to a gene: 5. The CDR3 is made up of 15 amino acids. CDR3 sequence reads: CASRIAGGSSYEQYF. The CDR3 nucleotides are TGTGCCAGCAGAATAGCGGGAGGGAGTTCCTACGAGCAGTACTTC.

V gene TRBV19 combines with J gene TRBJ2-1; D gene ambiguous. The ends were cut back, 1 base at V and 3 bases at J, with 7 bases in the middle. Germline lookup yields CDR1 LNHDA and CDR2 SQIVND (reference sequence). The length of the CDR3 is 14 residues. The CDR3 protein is CASSIGVGYNEQFF. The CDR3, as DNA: TGTGCCAGTAGTATAGGTGTGGGCTACAATGAGCAGTTCTTC.

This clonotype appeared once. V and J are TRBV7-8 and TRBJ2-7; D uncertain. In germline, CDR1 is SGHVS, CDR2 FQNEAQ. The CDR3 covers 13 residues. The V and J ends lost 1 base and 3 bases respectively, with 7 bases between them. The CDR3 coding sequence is TGTGCCAGCAGCTTAGGGAATCACTACGAGCAGTACTTC. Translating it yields CASSLGNHYEQYF. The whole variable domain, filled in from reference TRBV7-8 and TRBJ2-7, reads GAGVSQSPRYKVAKRGQDVALRCDPISGHVSLFWYQQALGQGPEFLTYFQNEAQLDKSGLPSDRFFAERPEGSVSTLKIQRTQQEDSAVYLCASSLGNHYEQYFGPGTRLTVT.

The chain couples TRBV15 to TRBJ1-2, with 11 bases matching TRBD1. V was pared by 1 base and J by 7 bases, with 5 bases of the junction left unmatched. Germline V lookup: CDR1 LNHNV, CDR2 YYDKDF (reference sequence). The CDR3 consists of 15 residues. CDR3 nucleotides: TGTGCCACCAGCAGAGCTGGACAGGGGGCAATTGGCTACACCTTC. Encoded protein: CATSRAGQGAIGYTF.

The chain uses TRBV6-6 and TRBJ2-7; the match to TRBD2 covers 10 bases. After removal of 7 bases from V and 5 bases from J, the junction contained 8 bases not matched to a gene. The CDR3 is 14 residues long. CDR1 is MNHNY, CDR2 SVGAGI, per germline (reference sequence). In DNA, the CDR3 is TGTGCCAGCATGAGGGAGCGGGGGGGTGACGAGCAGTACTTC. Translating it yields CASMRERGGDEQYF.

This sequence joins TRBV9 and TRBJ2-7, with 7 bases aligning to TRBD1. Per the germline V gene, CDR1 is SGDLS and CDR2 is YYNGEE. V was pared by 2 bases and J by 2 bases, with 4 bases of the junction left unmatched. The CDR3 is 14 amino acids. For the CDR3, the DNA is TGTGCCAGCAGCGTCCGGACAGGACCCTACGAGCAGTACTTC. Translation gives CASSVRTGPYEQYF.

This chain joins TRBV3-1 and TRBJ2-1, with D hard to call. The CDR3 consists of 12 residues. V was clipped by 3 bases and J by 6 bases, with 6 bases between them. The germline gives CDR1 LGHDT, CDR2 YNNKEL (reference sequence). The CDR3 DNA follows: TGTGCCAGCAGCCAGACAAGCAATGAGCAGTTCTTC. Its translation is CASSQTSNEQFF.

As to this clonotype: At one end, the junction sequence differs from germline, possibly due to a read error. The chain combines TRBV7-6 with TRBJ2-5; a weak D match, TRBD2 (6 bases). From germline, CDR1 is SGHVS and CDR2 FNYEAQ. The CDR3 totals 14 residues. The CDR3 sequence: CAGSPNGGGETQYF. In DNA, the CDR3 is TGTGCCGGCAGCCCGAACGGGGGTGGGGAGACCCAGTACTTC.

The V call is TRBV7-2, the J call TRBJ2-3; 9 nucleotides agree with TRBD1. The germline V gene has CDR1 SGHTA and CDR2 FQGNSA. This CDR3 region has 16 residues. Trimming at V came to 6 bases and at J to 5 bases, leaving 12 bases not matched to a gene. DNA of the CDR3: TGTGCCAGCAGTTCCACCCCCGGACAGGGGAAAGATACGCAGTATTTT. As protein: CASSSTPGQGKDTQYF.

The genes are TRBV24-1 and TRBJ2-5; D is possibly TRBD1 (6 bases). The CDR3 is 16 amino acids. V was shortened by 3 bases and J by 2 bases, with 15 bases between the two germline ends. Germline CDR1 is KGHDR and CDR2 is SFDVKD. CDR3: CATSDPDPGEQETQYF. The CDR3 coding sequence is TGTGCCACCAGTGATCCCGACCCAGGGGAGCAAGAGACCCAGTACTTC.

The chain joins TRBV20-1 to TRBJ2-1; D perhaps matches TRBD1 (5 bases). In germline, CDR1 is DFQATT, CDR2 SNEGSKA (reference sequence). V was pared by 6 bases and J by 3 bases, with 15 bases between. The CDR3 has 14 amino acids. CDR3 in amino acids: CSAPGSGDYNEQFF. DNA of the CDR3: TGCAGTGCCCCAGGGTCGGGCGACTACAATGAGCAGTTCTTC.

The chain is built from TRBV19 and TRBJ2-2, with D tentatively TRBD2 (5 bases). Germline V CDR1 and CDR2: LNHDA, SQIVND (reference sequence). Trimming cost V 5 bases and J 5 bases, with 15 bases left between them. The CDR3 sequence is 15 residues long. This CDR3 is CASSPRGFQTGELFF. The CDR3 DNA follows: TGTGCCAGTAGTCCCCGGGGATTCCAGACCGGGGAGCTGTTTTTT.

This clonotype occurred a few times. The CDR3 loop reads CSASPGLAVGAETQYF. The CDR3 nucleotides read TGCAGTGCTAGCCCCGGACTAGCGGTAGGGGCAGAGACCCAGTACTTC. The chain uses TRBV20-1 and TRBJ2-5, with TRBD2 matching over 10 bases. CDR1 and CDR2 (germline): DFQATT, SNEGSKA (reference sequence). The CDR3 is 16 residues long. After removal of 3 bases from V and 4 bases from J, the junction contained 11 bases not matched to a gene.

CDR3 residues: CASSNGRGREKLFF. CDR3 sequence (DNA): TGTGCCAGCAGCAACGGGCGGGGACGGGAAAAACTGTTTTTT. The V gene is TRBV11-2, the J gene TRBJ1-4, with D possibly TRBD1 on 5 matching bases. Germline CDR1 is SGHAT and CDR2 is FQNNGV. V lost 5 bases, J lost 8 bases, and 15 bases lay in between. The CDR3 is made up of 14 amino acids.

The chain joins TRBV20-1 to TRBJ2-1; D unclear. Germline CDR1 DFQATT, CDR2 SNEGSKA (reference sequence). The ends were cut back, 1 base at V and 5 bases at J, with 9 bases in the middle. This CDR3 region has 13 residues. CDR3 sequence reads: CSARGTANNEQFF. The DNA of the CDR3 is TGCAGTGCTAGAGGGACGGCTAACAATGAGCAGTTCTTC.

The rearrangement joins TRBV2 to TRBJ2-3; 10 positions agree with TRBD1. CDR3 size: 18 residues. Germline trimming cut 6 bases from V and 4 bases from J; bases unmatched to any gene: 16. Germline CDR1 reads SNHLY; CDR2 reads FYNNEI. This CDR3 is CASSQDLTGGGFADTQYF. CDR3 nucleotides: TGTGCCAGCAGCCAAGATTTGACAGGGGGCGGTTTCGCAGATACGCAGTATTTT.

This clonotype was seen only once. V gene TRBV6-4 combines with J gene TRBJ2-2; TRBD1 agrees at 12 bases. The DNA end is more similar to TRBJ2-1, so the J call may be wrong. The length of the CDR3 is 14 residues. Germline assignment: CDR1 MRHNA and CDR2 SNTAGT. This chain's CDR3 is CASSTGTGGGEQFF. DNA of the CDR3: TGTGCCAGCAGTACCGGGACAGGGGGCGGTGAGCAGTTCTTC.

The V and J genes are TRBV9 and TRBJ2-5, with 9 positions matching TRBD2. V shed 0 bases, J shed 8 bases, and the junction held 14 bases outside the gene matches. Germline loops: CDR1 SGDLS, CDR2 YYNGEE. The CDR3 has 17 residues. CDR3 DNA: TGTGCCAGCAGCGTAGAGGCCGGCGGGGGGGCCTTGGAAACCCAGTACTTC. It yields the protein CASSVEAGGGALETQYF.

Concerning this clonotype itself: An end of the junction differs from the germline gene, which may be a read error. CDR3: CAASRTTSGNSYEQYF. CDR3 sequence (DNA): TGTGCCGCCAGCAGGACCACTAGCGGTAATTCCTACGAGCAGTACTTC. The chain carries TRBV15 and TRBJ2-7; 8 positions agree with TRBD2. Germline V CDR1 and CDR2: LNHNV, YYDKDF (reference sequence). This CDR3 spans 16 amino acids.

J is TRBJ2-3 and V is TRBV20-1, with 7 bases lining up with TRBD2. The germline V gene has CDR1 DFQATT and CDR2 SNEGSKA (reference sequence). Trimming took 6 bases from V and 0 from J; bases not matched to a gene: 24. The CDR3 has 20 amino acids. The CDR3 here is CSATPLGLAGRISSTDTQYF. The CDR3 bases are TGCAGTGCAACCCCCCTCGGCTTAGCGGGTCGGATTTCTAGCACAGATACGCAGTATTTT.